These T cell receptor beta chains were read from a single sample in a study of cytomegalovirus exposure and HLA in healthy donors. Sequencing was performed with immunoSEQ multiplex PCR; in TCRdb, only in-frame clones are kept and a portion is missing. The sample holds roughly 160,000 clones, about 79% seen once. Specimen: PBMCs. These receptors came from a man aged 50-59 years in good health and CMV-seropositive. Both conserved end residues are trimmed from each CDR3.

j_call: TRBJ1-1
v_call: TRBV2
cdr3_aa: ASTFTGGNTEAF

j_call: TRBJ1-6
v_call: TRBV7-4
cdr3_aa: ASSLGGPGQGIVGNGALH

j_call: TRBJ2-2
v_call: TRBV5-6
cdr3_aa: ASSFGEVVRLNTGELF

j_call: TRBJ2-2
v_call: TRBV2
cdr3_aa: ASSGGSNTGELF

j_call: TRBJ2-3
v_call: TRBV4-2
cdr3_aa: ASSQGTGLDTQY

j_call: TRBJ1-6
v_call: TRBV28
cdr3_aa: ASSPPGTGRSPLH

j_call: TRBJ2-2
v_call: TRBV18
cdr3_aa: ASSPPSRVNTGELF

j_call: TRBJ2-2
v_call: TRBV5-1
cdr3_aa: ASSLGVGANTGELF

j_call: TRBJ2-7
v_call: TRBV4-2
cdr3_aa: ASSQDVQGQESSYEQY

j_call: TRBJ2-3
v_call: TRBV27
cdr3_aa: ASSLNSIFSTDTQY

j_call: TRBJ2-3
v_call: TRBV10-2
cdr3_aa: ASSESGGAYTQY

j_call: TRBJ1-4
v_call: TRBV14
cdr3_aa: ASSHRATTLEKLF

j_call: TRBJ1-5
v_call: TRBV15
cdr3_aa: ATSRARGNQPQH